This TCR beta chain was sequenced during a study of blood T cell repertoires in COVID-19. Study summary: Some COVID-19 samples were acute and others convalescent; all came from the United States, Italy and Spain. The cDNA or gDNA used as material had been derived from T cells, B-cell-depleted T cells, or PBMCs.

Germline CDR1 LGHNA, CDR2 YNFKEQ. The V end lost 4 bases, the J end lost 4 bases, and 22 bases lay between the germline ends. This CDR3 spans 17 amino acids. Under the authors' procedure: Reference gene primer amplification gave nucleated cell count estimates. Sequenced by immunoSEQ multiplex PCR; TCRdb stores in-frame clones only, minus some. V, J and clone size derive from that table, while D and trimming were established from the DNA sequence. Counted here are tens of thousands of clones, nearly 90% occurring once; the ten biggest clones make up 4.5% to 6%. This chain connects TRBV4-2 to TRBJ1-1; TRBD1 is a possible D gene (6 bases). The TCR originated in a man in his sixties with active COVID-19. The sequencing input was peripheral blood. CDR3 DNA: TGTGCCAGCAGCCTCGAACGTGTTTCGGGGGGCCTCACTGAAGCTTTCTTT. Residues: CASSLERVSGGLTEAFF.